This T cell receptor (beta chain) was sequenced during a study of T cell changes during pregnancy in multiple sclerosis. The germline V gene has CDR1 GTSNPN and CDR2 SVGIG (reference sequence). V shed 0 bases and J 12 bases; nucleotides not matched to a gene: 9. CDR3 length: 13 amino acids. TCRdb's table, derived via immunoSEQ multiplex PCR, lists solely in-frame clones and lacks some. The sample has about 100,000 clones, roughly 90% seen once. The chain combines TRBV30 with TRBJ1-1; 8 bases are a match to TRBD1. The sample consisted of peripheral blood, taken after pregnancy. This receptor was obtained from a female donor with multiple sclerosis, enrolled in a pregnancy study. CDR3 DNA sequence: TGTGCCTGGAGTGTATGGGGACAGGTCGGAACTTTCTTT. Translating gives CAWSVWGQVGTFF.